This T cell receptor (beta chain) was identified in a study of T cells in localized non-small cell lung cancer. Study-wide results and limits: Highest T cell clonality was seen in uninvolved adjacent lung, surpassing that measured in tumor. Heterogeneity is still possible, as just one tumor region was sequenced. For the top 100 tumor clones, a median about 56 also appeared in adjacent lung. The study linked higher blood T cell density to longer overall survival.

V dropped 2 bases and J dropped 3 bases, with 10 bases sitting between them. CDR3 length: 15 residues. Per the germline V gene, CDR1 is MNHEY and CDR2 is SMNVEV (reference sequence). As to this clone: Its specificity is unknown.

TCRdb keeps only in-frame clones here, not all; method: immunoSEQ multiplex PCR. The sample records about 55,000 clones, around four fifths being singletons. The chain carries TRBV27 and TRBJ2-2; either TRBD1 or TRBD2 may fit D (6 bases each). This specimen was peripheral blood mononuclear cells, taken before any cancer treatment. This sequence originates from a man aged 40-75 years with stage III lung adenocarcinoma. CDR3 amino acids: CASSLAGEDTGELFF. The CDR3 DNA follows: TGTGCCAGCAGTTTAGCAGGGGAGGACACCGGGGAGCTGTTTTTT.